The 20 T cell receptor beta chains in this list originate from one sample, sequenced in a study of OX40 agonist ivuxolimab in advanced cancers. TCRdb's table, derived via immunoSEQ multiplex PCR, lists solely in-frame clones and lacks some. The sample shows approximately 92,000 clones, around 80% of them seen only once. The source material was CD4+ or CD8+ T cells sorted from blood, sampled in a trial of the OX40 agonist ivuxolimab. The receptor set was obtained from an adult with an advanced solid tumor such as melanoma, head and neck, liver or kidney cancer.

CDR3 bases: TGTGCCAGCAGTTTCGCCCGACAGGGGTACACCGGGGAGCTGTTTTTT. Its translation: CASSFARQGYTGELFF. The chain uses TRBV27 and TRBJ2-2; 8 nucleotides align to TRBD1. The length of the CDR3 is 16 residues. Looked up from germline, CDR1 is MNHEY and CDR2 is SMNVEV (reference sequence). The ends lost 3 bases at V and 3 bases at J; junction bases unmatched: 6.

The CDR3 loop reads CASGLGDRDFVGYTF. The CDR3 bases are TGTGCTAGTGGTTTGGGGGACAGGGACTTCGTTGGCTACACCTTC. The chain couples TRBV12-5 to TRBJ1-2; 9 bases align to TRBD1. CDR3 length: 15 amino acids. V shed 1 base and J 7 bases; nucleotides not matched to a gene: 7. Germline V gene data show CDR1 as LGHNT and CDR2 as FRNRAP. Filled out from reference TRBV12-5 and TRBJ1-2, the complete variable domain reads DARVTQTPRHKVTEMGQEVTMRCQPILGHNTVFWYRQTMMQGLELLAYFRNRAPLDDSGMPKDRFSAEMPDATLATLKIQPSEPRDSAVYFCASGLGDRDFVGYTFGSGTRLTVV.

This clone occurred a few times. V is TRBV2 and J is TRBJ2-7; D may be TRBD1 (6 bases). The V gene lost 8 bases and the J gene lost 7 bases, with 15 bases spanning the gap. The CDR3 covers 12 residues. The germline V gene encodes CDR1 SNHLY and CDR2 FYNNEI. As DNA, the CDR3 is TGTGCCAGCGGCAACAGGGTCAGGGAGCAGTACTTC. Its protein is CASGNRVREQYF. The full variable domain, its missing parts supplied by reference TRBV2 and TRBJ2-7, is EPEVTQTPSHQVTQMGQEVILRCVPISNHLYFYWYRQILGQKVEFLVSFYNNEISEKSEIFDDQFSVERPDGSNFTLKIRSTKLEDSAMYFCASGNRVREQYFGPGTRLTVT.

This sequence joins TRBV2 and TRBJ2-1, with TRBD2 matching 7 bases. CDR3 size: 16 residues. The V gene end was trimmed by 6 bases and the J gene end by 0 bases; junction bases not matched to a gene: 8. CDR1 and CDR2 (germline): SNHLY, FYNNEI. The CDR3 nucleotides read TGTGCCAGCAGAGCGGCGGGCGGGAGCTCCTACAATGAGCAGTTCTTC. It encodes CASRAAGGSSYNEQFF.

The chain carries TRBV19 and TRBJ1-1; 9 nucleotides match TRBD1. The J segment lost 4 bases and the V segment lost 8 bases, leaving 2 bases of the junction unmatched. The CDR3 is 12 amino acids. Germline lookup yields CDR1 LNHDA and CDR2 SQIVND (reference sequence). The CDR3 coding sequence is TGTGCCAGTGGGACAGGGAGCACTGAAGCTTTCTTT. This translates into CASGTGSTEAFF. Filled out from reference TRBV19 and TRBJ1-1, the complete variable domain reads DGGITQSPKYLFRKEGQNVTLSCEQNLNHDAMYWYRQDPGQGLRLIYYSQIVNDFQKGDIAEGYSVSREKKESFPLTVTSAQKNPTAFYLCASGTGSTEAFFGQGTRLTVV.

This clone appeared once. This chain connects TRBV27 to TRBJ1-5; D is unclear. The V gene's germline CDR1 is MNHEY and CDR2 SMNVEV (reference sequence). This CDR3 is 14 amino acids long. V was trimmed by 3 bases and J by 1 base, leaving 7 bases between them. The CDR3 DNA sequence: TGTGCCAGCAGTTTTCAAGGGAGCAATCAGCCCCAGCATTTT. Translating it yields CASSFQGSNQPQHF.

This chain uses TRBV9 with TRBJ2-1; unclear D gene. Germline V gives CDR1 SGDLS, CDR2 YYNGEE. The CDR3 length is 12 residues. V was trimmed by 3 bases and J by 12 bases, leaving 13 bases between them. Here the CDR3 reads CASSADLVLQFF. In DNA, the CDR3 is TGTGCCAGCAGCGCGGATCTAGTTTTGCAGTTCTTC.

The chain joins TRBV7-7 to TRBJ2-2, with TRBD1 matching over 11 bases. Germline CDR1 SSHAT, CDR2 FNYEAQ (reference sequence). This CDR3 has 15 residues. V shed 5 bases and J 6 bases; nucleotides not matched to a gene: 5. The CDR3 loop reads CASSPGTGGSGELFF. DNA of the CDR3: TGTGCCAGCAGCCCAGGGACAGGGGGATCCGGGGAGCTGTTTTTT.

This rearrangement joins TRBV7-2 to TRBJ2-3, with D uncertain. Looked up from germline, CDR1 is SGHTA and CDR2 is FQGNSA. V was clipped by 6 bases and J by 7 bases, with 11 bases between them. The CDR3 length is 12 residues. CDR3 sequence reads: CASRSDAYTQYF. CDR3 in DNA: TGTGCCAGCAGATCGGACGCGTATACGCAGTATTTT.

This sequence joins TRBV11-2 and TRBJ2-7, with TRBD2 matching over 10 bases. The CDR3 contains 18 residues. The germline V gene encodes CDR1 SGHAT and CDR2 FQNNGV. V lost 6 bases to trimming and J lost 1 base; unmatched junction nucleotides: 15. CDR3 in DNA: TGTGCCAGCAGATTTATGGACCCACTAGCGGGACCGTCCTACGAGCAGTACTTC. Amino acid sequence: CASRFMDPLAGPSYEQYF.

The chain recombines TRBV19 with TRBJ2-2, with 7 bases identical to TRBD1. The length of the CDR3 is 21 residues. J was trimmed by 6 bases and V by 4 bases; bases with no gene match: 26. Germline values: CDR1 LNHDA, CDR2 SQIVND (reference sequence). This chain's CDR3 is CASSRHRGSGDWVGHPGELFF. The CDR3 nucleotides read TGTGCCAGTAGTAGACACAGGGGCTCGGGTGATTGGGTGGGACACCCCGGGGAGCTGTTTTTT.

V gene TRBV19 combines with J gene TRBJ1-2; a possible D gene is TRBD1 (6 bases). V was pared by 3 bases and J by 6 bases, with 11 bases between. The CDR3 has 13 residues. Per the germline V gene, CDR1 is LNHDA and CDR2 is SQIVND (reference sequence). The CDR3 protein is CASSMNRENGYTF. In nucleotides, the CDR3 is TGTGCCAGTAGTATGAACAGGGAAAATGGCTACACCTTC.

CDR3 DNA sequence: TGTGCCAGCAGGTTCACAGGCAGGGACGGCTACACCTTC. Protein product: CASRFTGRDGYTF. V gene TRBV11-2 combines with J gene TRBJ1-2, with D possibly matching TRBD1 (5 bases). Germline V gene lookup returns CDR1 SGHAT and CDR2 FQNNGV. Trimming shortened V by 6 bases and J by 8 bases, and 16 bases separated the two germline ends. CDR3 size: 13 residues.

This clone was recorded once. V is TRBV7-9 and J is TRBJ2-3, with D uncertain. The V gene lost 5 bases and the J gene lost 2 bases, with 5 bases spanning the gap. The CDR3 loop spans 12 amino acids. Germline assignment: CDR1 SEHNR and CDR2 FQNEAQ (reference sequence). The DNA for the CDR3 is TGTGCCAGCAGCCACTTCACAGATACGCAGTATTTT. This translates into CASSHFTDTQYF.

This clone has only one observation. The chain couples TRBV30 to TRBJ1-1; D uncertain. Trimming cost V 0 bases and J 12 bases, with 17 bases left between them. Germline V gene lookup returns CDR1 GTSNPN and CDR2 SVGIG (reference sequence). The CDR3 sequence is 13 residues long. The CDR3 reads CAWSVEGVGKTFF. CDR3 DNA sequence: TGTGCCTGGAGTGTAGAGGGTGTAGGGAAAACTTTCTTT. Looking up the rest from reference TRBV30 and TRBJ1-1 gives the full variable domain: SQTIHQWPATLVQPVGSPLSLECTVEGTSNPNLYWYRQAAGRGLQLLFYSVGIGQISSEVPQNLSASRPQDRQFILSSKKLLLSDSGFYLCAWSVEGVGKTFFGQGTRLTVV.

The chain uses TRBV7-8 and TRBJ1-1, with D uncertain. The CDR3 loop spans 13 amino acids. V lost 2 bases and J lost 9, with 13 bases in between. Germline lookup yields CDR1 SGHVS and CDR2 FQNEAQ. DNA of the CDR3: TGTGCCAGCAGCTTACTATTTCGAGGTCAAGCTTTCTTT. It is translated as CASSLLFRGQAFF.

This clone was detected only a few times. The CDR3 spells CASSPGLAFHEQYF. The CDR3 DNA reads TGCGCCAGCAGTCCGGGACTAGCTTTCCACGAGCAGTACTTC. The V gene is TRBV10-1, the J gene TRBJ2-7, with 9 bases fitting TRBD2. V dropped 5 bases and J dropped 5; count of bases not matched to a gene: 7. The CDR3 runs 14 residues. CDR1 and CDR2 (germline): WNHNN, SYGVQD (reference sequence).

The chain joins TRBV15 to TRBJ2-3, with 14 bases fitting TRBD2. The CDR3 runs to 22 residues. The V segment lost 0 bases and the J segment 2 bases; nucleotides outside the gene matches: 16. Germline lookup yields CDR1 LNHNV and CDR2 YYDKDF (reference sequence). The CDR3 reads CATSRETRLAGGPFRVTDTQYF. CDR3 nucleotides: TGTGCCACCAGCAGAGAGACGAGACTAGCGGGGGGGCCCTTCAGGGTCACAGATACGCAGTATTTT.

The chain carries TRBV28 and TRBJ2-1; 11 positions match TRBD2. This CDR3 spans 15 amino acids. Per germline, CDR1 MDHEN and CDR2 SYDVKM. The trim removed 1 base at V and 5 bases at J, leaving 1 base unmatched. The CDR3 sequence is CASSLLLAGDNEQFF. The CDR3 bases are TGTGCCAGCAGTTTATTACTAGCGGGGGACAATGAGCAGTTCTTC.

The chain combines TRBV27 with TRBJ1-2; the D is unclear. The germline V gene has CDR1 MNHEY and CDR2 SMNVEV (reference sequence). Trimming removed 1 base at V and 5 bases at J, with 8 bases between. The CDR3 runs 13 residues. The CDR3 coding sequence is TGTGCCAGCAGTTTATTAGGTTTTTATGGCTACACCTTC. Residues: CASSLLGFYGYTF.